Listed here is a single TCR beta chain. This sample is part of a study of blood T cell repertoires in COVID-19. Across the study: The analysed material was cDNA or gDNA that came from T cells, B-cell-depleted T cells, or PBMCs.

The protocol was immunoSEQ multiplex PCR, while the TCRdb copy is restricted to in-frame clones and leaves out a portion. The repertoire holds approximately 360,000 clones, roughly 90% seen once, with 0.95% to 1% in the top ten. The ends lost 4 bases at V and 2 bases at J; junction bases unmatched: 3. Per germline, CDR1 SGHNT and CDR2 YYREEE (reference sequence). The CDR3 totals 13 residues. This sequence joins TRBV5-4 and TRBJ2-7, with TRBD1 matching 7 bases. This TCR was sampled from a woman in her twenties or thirties with acute COVID-19. Sequencing input: PBMCs or T cells enriched from blood (not recorded which). The CDR3 DNA is TGTGCCAGCAGCCGACAGGGAACCTACGAGCAGTACTTC. Protein product: CASSRQGTYEQYF.